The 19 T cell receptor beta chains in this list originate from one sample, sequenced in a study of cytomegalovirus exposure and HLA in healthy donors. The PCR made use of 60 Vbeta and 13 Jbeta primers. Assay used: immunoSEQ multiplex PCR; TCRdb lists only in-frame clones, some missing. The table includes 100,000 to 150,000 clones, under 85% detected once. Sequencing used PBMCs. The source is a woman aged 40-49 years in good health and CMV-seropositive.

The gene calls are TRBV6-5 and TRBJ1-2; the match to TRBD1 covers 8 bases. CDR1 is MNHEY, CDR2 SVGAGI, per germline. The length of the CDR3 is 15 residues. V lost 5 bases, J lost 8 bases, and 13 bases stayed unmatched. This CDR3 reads CASSPLDRGSRGYTF. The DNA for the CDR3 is TGTGCCAGCAGTCCATTAGACAGGGGCTCCCGGGGCTACACCTTC.

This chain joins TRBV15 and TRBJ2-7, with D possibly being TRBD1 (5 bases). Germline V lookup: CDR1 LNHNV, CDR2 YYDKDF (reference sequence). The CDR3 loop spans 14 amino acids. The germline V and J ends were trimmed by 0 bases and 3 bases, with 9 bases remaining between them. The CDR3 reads CATSRDRGNYEQYF. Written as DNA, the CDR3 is TGTGCCACCAGCAGAGATAGGGGCAACTACGAGCAGTACTTC.

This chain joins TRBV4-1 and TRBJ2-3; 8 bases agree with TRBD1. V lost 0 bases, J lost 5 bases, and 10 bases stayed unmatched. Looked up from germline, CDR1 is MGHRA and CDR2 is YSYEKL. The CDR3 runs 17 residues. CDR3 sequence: CASSQEMVNRGIDTQYF. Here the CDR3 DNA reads TGCGCCAGCAGCCAAGAGATGGTCAACAGGGGGATAGATACGCAGTATTTT.

In DNA, the CDR3 is TGTGCCAGCAGCCCAACTAGTTCAGATACGCAGTATTTT. Its protein product is CASSPTSSDTQYF. V is TRBV11-3 and J is TRBJ2-3; D may be TRBD2 (5 bases). The CDR3 is made up of 13 amino acids. Germline CDR1 SGHNT, CDR2 YENEEA. V was clipped by 5 bases and J by 4 bases, with 10 bases between them.

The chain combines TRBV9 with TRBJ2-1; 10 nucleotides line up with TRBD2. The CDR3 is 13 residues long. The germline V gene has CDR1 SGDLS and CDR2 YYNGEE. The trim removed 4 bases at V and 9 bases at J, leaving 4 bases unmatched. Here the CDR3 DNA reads TGTGCCAGCAGCCCCCGACTAGCGGGTGAGCAGTTCTTC. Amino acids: CASSPRLAGEQFF.

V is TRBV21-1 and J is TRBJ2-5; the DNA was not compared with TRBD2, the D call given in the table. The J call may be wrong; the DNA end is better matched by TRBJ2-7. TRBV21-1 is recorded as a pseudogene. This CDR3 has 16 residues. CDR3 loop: CASSPRRTSGSYEQYF. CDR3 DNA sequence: TGTGCCAGCAGCCCGCGCCGGACTAGCGGGAGCTACGAGCAGTACTTC.

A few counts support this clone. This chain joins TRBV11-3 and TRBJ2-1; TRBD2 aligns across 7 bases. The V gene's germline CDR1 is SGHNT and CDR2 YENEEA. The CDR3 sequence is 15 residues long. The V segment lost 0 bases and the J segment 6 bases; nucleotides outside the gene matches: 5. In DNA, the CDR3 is TGTGCCAGCAGCTTAGATCCAGCGGGAAGCAATGAGCAGTTCTTC. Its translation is CASSLDPAGSNEQFF.

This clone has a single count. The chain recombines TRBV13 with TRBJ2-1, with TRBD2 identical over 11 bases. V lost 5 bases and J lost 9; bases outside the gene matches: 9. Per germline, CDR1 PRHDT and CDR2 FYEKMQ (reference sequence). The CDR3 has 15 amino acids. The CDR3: CASSITSGSYFEQFF. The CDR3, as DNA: TGTGCCAGCAGCATTACTAGCGGGAGTTATTTTGAGCAGTTCTTC.

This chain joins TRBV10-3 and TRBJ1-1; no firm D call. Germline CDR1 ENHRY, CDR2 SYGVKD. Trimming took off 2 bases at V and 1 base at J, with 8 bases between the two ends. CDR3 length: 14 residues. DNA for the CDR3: TGTGCCATCAGTGAGGTCGGTCAGAACACTGAAGCTTTCTTT. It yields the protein CAISEVGQNTEAFF.

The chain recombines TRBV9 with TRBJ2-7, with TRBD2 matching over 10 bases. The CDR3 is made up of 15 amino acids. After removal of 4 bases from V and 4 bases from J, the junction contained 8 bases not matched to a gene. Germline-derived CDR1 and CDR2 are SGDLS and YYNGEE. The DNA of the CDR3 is TGTGCCAGCAGCCCGGGACTAGCGACCGGATACGAGCAGTACTTC. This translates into CASSPGLATGYEQYF. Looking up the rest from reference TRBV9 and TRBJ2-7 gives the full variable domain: DSGVTQTPKHLITATGQRVTLRCSPRSGDLSVYWYQQSLDQGLQFLIQYYNGEERAKGNILERFSAQQFPDLHSELNLSSLELGDSALYFCASSPGLATGYEQYFGPGTRLTVT.

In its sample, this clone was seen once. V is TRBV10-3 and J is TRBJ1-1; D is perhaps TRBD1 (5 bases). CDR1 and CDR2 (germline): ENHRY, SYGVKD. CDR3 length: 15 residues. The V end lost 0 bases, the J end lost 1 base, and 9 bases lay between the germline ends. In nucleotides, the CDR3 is TGTGCCATCAGTGAGTCGTCAGGGCGGAACACTGAAGCTTTCTTT. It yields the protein CAISESSGRNTEAFF.

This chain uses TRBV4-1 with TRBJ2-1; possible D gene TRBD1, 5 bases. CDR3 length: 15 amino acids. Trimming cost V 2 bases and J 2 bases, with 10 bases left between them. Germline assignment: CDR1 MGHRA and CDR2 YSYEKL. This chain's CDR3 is CASSQLATAYNEQFF. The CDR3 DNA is TGCGCCAGCAGCCAACTGGCGACAGCCTACAATGAGCAGTTCTTC.

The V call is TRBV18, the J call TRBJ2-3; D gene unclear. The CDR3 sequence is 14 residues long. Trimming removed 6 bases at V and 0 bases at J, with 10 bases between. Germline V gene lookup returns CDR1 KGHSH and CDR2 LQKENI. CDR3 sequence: CASSPQASTDTQYF. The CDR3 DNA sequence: TGTGCCAGCTCCCCCCAGGCTAGCACAGATACGCAGTATTTT. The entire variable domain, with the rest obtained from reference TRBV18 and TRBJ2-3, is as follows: NAGVMQNPRHLVRRRGQEARLRCSPMKGHSHVYWYRQLPEEGLKFMVYLQKENIIDESGMPKERFSAEFPKEGPSILRIQQVVRGDSAAYFCASSPQASTDTQYFGPGTRLTVL.

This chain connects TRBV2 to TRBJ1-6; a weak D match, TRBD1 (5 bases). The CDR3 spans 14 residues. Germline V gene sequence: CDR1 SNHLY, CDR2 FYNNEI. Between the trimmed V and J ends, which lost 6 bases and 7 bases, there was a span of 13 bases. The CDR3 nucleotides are TGTGCCAGCAGGCCGACAGAGCCAAATTCACCCCTCCACTTT. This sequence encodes CASRPTEPNSPLHF.

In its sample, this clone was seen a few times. DNA for the CDR3: TGTGCCAGCAGTGAAAGTTTAGGTTTGGGGAGGTACGAGCAGTACTTC. It encodes CASSESLGLGRYEQYF. V gene TRBV2 combines with J gene TRBJ2-7; D possibly corresponds to TRBD2 (6 bases). The CDR3 consists of 16 residues. The ends were cut back, 2 bases at V and 4 bases at J, with 18 bases in the middle. Germline assignment: CDR1 SNHLY and CDR2 FYNNEI.

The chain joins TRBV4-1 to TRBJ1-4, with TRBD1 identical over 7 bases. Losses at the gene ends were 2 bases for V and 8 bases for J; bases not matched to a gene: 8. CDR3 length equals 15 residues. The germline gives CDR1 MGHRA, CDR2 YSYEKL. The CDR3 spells CASSQLTGTLEKLFF. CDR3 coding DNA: TGCGCCAGCAGCCAATTGACAGGGACTCTAGAAAAACTGTTTTTT.

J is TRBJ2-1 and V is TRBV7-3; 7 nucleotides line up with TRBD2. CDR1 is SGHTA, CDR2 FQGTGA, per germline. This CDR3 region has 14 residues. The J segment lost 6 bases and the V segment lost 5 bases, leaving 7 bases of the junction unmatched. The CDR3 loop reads CASSRGASGNEQFF. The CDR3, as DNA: TGTGCCAGCAGCCGCGGGGCTAGCGGCAATGAGCAGTTCTTC.

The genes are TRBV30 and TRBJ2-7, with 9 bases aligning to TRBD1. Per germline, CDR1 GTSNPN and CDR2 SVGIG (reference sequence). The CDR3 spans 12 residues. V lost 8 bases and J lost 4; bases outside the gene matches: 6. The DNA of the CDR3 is TGTGCCGGGGGGGACAGGGTGTACGAGCAGTACTTC. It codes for CAGGDRVYEQYF.

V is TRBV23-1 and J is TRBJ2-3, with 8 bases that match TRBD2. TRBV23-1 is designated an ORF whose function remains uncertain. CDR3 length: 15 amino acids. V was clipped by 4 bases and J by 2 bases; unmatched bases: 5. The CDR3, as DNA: TGCGCCAGCAGTCCCCGGGGGGGAGCCACAGATACGCAGTATTTT. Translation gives CASSPRGGATDTQYF.